These T cell receptor beta chains were read from a single sample in a study of blood T cells in healthy people across ages. TCRdb passed the 5' RACE reads through MiXCR, listing each CDR3 protein once. The table lists 1.8 million or so distinct CDR3 sequences, 30% to 40% of them singletons. The material sequenced was blood. The origin of the receptors is a human donor in good health. Each CDR3 is given with its conserved first and last residue.

len	j_gene	v_gene	CDR3aa
16	TRBJ2-1	TRBV7-8	CASSPRGTNAYNEQFF
13	TRBJ2-5	TRBV27	CASSPRYQETQYF
15	TRBJ1-5	TRBV20-1	CSARDLAQGSQPQHF
16	TRBJ2-3	TRBV7-9	CASSFSGGGGTDTQYF
13	TRBJ2-3	TRBV10-3	CAISESGEDTQYF
15	TRBJ2-7	TRBV12-3/TRBV12-4	CASSFGQVLSYEQYF
16	TRBJ1-6	TRBV7-8	CASSLRGPKYNSPLHF
16	TRBJ2-4	TRBV25-1	CASSESGYQAKNIQYF
19	TRBJ2-3	TRBV20-1	CSAHGGLAGGTSIEDTQYF
16	TRBJ2-7	TRBV7-2	CASSLGTSGGLYEQYF
15	TRBJ1-2	TRBV11-1	CASTLTPGTGDGYTF
14	TRBJ1-5	TRBV7-3	CASSRTGAGQPQHF
15	TRBJ2-3	TRBV9	CASSVASGVTDTQYF
13	TRBJ1-2	TRBV9	CASSPREDYGYTF
15	TRBJ2-7	TRBV7-2	CASSFNWDSSYEQYF
16	TRBJ2-3	TRBV9	CASSVGTGFSTDTQYF
15	TRBJ2-3	TRBV12-5	CASGLTSGGPDTQYF
16	TRBJ2-2	TRBV9	CASSVAGGSNTGELFF
13	TRBJ1-1	TRBV29-1	CSVVLMTNTEAFF
15	TRBJ2-7	TRBV6-5	CASTPRGTLSYEQYF
17	TRBJ2-7	TRBV6-2/TRBV6-3	CASSYSRTGSSTYEQYF
16	TRBJ2-1	TRBV12-3/TRBV12-4	CAIRWPGQGPYNEQFF
13	TRBJ2-7	TRBV27	CASAYKLSYEQYF
15	TRBJ1-5	TRBV12-3/TRBV12-4	CASSTDRGQGQPQHF
14	TRBJ1-2	TRBV5-1	CASSPGQGICGYTF
16	TRBJ2-3	TRBV12-3/TRBV12-4	CASSFLAGGTADAQYF
17	TRBJ1-5	TRBV24-1	CATSATDGTPSNQPQHF
11	TRBJ2-1	TRBV25-1	CASSDEGVQFF
12	TRBJ1-1	TRBV20-1	CSALGMNTEAFF